Below, 8 T cell receptor beta chains from the same sample are listed, as sequenced in a study of metastatic and nonmetastatic thyroid tumors. TCRdb re-called the PCR reads with MiXCR. The table includes 25,000 to 30,000 clones, roughly 24% detected once. Patients had received no treatment of any kind before thyroid surgery. The sample was blood. Every receptor here comes from a female donor with papillary thyroid cancer or a benign thyroid nodule (not recorded which). Some clones in this sample may be carry-over from other donors' samples.

This chain uses TRBV11-2 with TRBJ1-6; no definite D call. V dropped 0 bases and J dropped 5 bases, with 8 bases sitting between them. CDR3 length: 15 amino acids. Germline CDR1 is SGHAT and CDR2 is FQNNGV. CDR3 sequence: CASSLESRNNSPLHF. For the CDR3, the DNA is TGTGCCAGCAGCTTAGAGAGCCGGAATAATTCACCCCTCCACTTT.

The chain uses TRBV5-1 and TRBJ1-3, with 7 bases lining up with TRBD1. V lost 4 bases to trimming and J lost 0 bases; unmatched junction nucleotides: 10. The CDR3 runs to 17 residues. Germline V gene data show CDR1 as SGHRS and CDR2 as YFSETQ. The CDR3 region has the DNA TGCGCCAGCAGCAAAAACCCCGGGACAGACTCTGGAAACACCATATATTTT. Translating it yields CASSKNPGTDSGNTIYF.

This clone was found a few times. An end of the junction does not agree with germline; a read error may underlie this. The J gene is TRBJ2-3, the V gene TRBV10-3; possible D gene TRBD2, 6 bases. The CDR3 contains 15 residues. Germline-derived CDR1 and CDR2 are ENHRY and SYGVKD. This CDR3 is CAIMVGAGSADTQYF. DNA for the CDR3: TGTGCCATAATGGTAGGGGCGGGATCTGCAGATACTCAGTATTTT.

The chain employs TRBV10-2 and TRBJ1-2, with D possibly matching TRBD1 (5 bases). Germline assignment: CDR1 WSHSY and CDR2 SAAADI. The CDR3 is made up of 15 amino acids. Deletions cut 6 bases from V and 4 bases from J, with 18 bases between. The CDR3, as DNA: TGCGCCAGCAGCCCTCGGGAGGGGAACCCCTATGGCTACACCTTC. Translated: CASSPREGNPYGYTF.

This clone was counted at least ten times. This chain connects TRBV18 to TRBJ2-1, with 9 bases that match TRBD1. The CDR3 covers 16 residues. Germline values: CDR1 KGHSH, CDR2 LQKENI. After removal of 3 bases from V and 4 bases from J, the junction contained 7 bases not matched to a gene. The CDR3 DNA is TGTGCCAGCTCACCGGTTCCGGGACAGGGTTACAATGAGCAGTTCTTC. It encodes CASSPVPGQGYNEQFF. Variable domain in full (rest from reference TRBV18 and TRBJ2-1): NAGVMQNPRHLVRRRGQEARLRCSPMKGHSHVYWYRQLPEEGLKFMVYLQKENIIDESGMPKERFSAEFPKEGPSILRIQQVVRGDSAAYFCASSPVPGQGYNEQFFGPGTRLTVL.

This clone was detected ten times or more. V gene TRBV7-9 combines with J gene TRBJ2-7; a weak D match, TRBD2 (6 bases). The CDR3 spans 11 residues. Deletions cut 8 bases from V and 1 base from J, with 6 bases between. Germline V gene data show CDR1 as SEHNR and CDR2 as FQNEAQ (reference sequence). The CDR3 region is CASGRSYEQYF. In DNA form, the CDR3 reads TGTGCCAGCGGGAGGTCCTACGAGCAGTACTTC.

In this sample, this clone turned up many times. This chain joins TRBV4-1 and TRBJ2-1; TRBD2 might be the D (6 bases). CDR3 size: 16 residues. CDR1 MGHRA and CDR2 YSYEKL come from the germline V gene. The ends were cut back, 1 base at V and 3 bases at J, with 13 bases in the middle. CDR3 coding DNA: TGCGCCAGCAGCCAAGGATCGACGGACTACTACAATGAGCAGTTCTTC. Translated, it gives CASSQGSTDYYNEQFF.

This clone was seen ten or more times. The chain has TRBV30 and TRBJ1-4, with a possible D match to TRBD1 (5 bases). This CDR3 has 16 residues. With 5 bases removed from V and 0 bases from J, the gap between germline ends came to 16 bases. Germline V CDR1 and CDR2: GTSNPN, SVGIG (reference sequence). CDR3 region: CAWQDPPGATNEKLFF. Written as DNA, the CDR3 is TGTGCCTGGCAGGACCCGCCGGGGGCAACTAATGAAAAACTGTTTTTT.